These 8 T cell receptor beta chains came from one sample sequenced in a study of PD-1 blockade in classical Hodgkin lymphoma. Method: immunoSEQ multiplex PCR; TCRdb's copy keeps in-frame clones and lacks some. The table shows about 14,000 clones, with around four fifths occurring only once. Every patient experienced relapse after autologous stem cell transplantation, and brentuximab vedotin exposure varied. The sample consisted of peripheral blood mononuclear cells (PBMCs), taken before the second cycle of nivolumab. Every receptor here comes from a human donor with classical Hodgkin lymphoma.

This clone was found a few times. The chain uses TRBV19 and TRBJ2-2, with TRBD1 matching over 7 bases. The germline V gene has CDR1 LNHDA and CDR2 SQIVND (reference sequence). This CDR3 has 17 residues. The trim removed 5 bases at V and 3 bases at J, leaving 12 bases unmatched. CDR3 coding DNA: TGTGCCAGTAGTGCCGTTCCCAGCAGGGGGTACACCGGGGAGCTGTTTTTT. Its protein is CASSAVPSRGYTGELFF.

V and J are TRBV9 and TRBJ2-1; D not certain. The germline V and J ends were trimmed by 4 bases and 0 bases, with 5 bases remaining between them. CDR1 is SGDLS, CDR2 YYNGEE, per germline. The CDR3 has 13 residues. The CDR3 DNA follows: TGTGCCAGCAGCTCGAGCTCCTACAATGAGCAGTTCTTC. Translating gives CASSSSSYNEQFF.

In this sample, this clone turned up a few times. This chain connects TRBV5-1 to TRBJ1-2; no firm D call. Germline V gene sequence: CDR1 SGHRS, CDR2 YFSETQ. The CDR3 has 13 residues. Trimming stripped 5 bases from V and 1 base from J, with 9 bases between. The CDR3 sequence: CASRGSFNYGYTF. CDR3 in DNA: TGCGCCAGCAGAGGGTCCTTTAACTATGGCTACACCTTC.

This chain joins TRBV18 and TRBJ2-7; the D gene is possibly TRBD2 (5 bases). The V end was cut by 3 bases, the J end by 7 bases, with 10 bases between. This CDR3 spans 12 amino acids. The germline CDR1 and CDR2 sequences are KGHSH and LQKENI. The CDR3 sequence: CASSPYGDEQYF. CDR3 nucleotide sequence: TGTGCCAGCTCACCTTACGGGGATGAGCAGTACTTC.

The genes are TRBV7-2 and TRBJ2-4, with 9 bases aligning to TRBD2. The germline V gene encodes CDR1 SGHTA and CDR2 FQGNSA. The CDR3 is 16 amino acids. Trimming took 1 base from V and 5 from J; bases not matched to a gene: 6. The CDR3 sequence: CASSLDGRGGENIQYF. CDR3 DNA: TGTGCCAGCAGCTTAGATGGGCGGGGGGGCGAAAACATTCAGTACTTC.

CDR3: CASFRDLGNGYTF. Here the CDR3 DNA reads TGTGCCAGTTTCCGGGACCTTGGTAATGGCTACACCTTC. The V and J genes are TRBV2 and TRBJ1-2; D might be TRBD1 (5 bases). Per the germline V gene, CDR1 is SNHLY and CDR2 is FYNNEI. V was trimmed by 9 bases and J by 6 bases, leaving 17 bases between them. The CDR3 extends over 13 amino acids.

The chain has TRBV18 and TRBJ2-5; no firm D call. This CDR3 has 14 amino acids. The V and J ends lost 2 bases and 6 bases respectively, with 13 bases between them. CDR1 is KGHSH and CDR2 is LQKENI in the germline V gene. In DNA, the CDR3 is TGTGCCAGCTCACCAACCAGCGTCTGGCAGACCCAGTACTTC. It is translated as CASSPTSVWQTQYF.

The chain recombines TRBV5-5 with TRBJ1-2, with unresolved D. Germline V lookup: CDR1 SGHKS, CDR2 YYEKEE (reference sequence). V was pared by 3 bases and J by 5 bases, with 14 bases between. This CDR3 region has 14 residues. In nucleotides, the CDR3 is TGTGCCAGCAGCTCCTACTCGGGGAATTATGGCTACACCTTC. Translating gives CASSSYSGNYGYTF.